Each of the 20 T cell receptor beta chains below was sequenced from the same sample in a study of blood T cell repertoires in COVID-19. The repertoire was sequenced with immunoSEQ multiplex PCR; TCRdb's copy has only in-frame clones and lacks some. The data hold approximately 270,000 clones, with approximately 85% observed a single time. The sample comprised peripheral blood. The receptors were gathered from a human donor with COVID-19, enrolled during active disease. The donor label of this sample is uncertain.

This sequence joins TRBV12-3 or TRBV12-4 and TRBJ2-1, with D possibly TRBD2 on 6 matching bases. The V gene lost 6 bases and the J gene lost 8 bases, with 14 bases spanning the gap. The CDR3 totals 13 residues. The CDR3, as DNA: TGTGCCAGCAGAGTCACTAGCCTGGATGAGCAGTTCTTC. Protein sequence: CASRVTSLDEQFF.

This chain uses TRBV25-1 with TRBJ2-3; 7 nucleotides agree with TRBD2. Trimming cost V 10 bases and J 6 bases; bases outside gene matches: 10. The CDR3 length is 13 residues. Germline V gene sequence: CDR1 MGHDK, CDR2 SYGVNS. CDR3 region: CATATSSRDTQYF. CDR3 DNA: TGTGCCACCGCGACTAGCTCGCGTGATACGCAGTATTTT.

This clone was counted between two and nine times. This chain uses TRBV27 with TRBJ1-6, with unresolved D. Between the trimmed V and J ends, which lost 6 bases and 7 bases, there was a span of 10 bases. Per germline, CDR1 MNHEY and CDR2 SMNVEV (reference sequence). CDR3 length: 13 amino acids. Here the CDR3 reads CASRQYGNSPLHF. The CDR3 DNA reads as TGTGCCAGCAGGCAATACGGGAATTCACCCCTCCACTTT.

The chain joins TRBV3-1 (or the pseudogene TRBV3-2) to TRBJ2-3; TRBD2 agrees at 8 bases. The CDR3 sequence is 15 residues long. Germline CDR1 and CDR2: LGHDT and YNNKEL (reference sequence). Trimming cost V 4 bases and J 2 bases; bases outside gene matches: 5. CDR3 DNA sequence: TGTGCCAGCAGCCCGGGGGGGGCAGTCACAGATACGCAGTATTTT. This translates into CASSPGGAVTDTQYF.

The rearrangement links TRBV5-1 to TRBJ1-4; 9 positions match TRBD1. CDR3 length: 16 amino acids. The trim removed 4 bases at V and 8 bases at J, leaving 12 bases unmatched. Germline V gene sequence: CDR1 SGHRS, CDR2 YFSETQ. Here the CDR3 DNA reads TGCGCCAGCAGCCTGGAGCCGGGACAGGGAGGAGAAAAACTGTTTTTT. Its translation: CASSLEPGQGGEKLFF.

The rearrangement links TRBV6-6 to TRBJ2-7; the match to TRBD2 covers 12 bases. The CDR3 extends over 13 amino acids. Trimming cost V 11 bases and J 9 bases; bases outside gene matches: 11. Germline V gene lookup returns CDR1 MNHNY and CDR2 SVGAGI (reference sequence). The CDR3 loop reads CAGRLAGEEGQYF. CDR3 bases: TGTGCCGGTAGACTAGCGGGGGAGGAGGGGCAGTACTTC.

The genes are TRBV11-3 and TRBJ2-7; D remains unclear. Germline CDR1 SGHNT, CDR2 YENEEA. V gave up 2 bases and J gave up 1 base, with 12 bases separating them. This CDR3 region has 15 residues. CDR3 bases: TGTGCCAGCAGCTTATCTCATGGCAGTTCCTACGAGCAGTACTTC. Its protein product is CASSLSHGSSYEQYF.

This chain's CDR3 is CASSFGYGQGIVSQHF. The CDR3 DNA reads as TGTGCCAGCAGCTTCGGGTACGGACAGGGAATAGTTTCCCAGCATTTT. The V and J genes are TRBV7-2 and TRBJ1-5; 8 bases match TRBD1. This CDR3 is 16 amino acids long. Unmatched junction bases numbered 15, after V lost 3 bases and J lost 11 bases. CDR1 and CDR2 from the germline V gene are SGHTA and FQGNSA.

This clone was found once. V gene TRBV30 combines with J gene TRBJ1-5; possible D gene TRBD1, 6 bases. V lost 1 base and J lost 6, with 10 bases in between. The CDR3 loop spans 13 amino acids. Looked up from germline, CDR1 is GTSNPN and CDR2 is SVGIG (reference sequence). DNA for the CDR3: TGTGCCTGGAGTGAGGGCAGGGGTCAGCCCCAGCATTTT. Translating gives CAWSEGRGQPQHF.

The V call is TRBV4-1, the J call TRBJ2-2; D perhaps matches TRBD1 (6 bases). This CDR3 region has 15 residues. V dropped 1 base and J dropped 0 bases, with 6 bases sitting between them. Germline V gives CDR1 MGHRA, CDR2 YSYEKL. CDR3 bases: TGCGCCAGCAGCCAAGGGACAGCGAACACCGGGGAGCTGTTTTTT. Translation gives CASSQGTANTGELFF.

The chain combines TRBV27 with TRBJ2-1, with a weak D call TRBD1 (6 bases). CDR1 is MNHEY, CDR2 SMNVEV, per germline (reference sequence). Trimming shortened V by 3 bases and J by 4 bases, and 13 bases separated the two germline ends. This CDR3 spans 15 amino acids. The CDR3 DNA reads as TGTGCCAGCAGTTTTGGCAGGGGCGATTACAATGAGCAGTTCTTC. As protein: CASSFGRGDYNEQFF.

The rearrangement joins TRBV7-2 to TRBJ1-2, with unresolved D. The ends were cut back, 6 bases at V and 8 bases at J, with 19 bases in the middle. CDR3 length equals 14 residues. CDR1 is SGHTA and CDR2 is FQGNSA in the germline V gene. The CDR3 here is CASREVIGVKGYTF. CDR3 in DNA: TGTGCCAGCAGGGAGGTTATCGGGGTTAAGGGCTACACCTTC.

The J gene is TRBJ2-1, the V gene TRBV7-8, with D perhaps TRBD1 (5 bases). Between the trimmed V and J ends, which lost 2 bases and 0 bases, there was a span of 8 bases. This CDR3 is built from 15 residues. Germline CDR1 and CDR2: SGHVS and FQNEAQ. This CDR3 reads CASSLRTLSYNEQFF. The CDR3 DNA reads TGTGCCAGCAGCTTAAGGACACTCTCCTACAATGAGCAGTTCTTC. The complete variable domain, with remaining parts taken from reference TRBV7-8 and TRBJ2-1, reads GAGVSQSPRYKVAKRGQDVALRCDPISGHVSLFWYQQALGQGPEFLTYFQNEAQLDKSGLPSDRFFAERPEGSVSTLKIQRTQQEDSAVYLCASSLRTLSYNEQFFGPGTRLTVL.

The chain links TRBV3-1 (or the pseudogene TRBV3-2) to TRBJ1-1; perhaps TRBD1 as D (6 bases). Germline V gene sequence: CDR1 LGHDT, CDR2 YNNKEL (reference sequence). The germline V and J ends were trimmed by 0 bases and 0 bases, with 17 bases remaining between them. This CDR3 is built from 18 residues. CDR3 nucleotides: TGTGCCAGCAGCCAAGATCGAGGGGTAGGGGGTATGAACACTGAAGCTTTCTTT. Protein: CASSQDRGVGGMNTEAFF.

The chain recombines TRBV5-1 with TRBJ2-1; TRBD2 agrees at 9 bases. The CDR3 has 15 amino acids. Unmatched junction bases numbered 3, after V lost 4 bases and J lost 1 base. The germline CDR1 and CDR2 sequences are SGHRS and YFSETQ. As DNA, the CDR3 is TGCGCCAGCAGCCAACTAGCGGGTTCCTACAATGAGCAGTTCTTC. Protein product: CASSQLAGSYNEQFF.

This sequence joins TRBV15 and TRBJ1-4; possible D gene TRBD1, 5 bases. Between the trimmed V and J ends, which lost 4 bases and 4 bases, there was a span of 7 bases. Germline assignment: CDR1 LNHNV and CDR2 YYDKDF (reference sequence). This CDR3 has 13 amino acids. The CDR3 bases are TGTGCCACCAGCATGGGGCTTAATGAAAAACTGTTTTTT. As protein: CATSMGLNEKLFF.

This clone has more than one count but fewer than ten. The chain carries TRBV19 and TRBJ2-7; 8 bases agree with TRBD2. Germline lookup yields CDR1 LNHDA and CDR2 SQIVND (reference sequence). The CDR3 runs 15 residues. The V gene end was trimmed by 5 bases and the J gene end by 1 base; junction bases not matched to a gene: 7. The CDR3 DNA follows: TGTGCCAGTAGTCCCCCGGGGGGGGCGTCCTACGAGCAGTACTTC. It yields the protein CASSPPGGASYEQYF. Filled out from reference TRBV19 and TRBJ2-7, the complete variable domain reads DGGITQSPKYLFRKEGQNVTLSCEQNLNHDAMYWYRQDPGQGLRLIYYSQIVNDFQKGDIAEGYSVSREKKESFPLTVTSAQKNPTAFYLCASSPPGGASYEQYFGPGTRLTVT.

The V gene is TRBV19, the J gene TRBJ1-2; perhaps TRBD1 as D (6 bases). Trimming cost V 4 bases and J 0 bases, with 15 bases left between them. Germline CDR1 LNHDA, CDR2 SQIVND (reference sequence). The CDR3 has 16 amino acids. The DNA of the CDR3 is TGTGCCAGTAGTACCCTGTCGACAGGAGCTAACTATGGCTACACCTTC. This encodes CASSTLSTGANYGYTF.

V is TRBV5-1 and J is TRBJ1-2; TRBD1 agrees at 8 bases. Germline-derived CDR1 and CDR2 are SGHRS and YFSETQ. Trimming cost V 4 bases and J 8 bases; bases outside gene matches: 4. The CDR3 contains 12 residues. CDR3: CASSQGQVGYTF. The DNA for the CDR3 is TGCGCCAGCAGCCAGGGACAGGTCGGCTACACCTTC.

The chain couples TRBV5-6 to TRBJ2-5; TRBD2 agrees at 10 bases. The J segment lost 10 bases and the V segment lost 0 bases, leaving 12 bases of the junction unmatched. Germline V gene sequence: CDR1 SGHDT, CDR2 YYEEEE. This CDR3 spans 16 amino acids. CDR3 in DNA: TGTGCCAGCAGCTTGGTGGCTAGCGGGGGCCAGGGGGGCCAGTACTTC. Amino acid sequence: CASSLVASGGQGGQYF. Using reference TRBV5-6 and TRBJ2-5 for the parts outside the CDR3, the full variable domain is DAGVTQSPTHLIKTRGQQVTLRCSPKSGHDTVSWYQQALGQGPQFIFQYYEEEERQRGNFPDRFSGHQFPNYSSELNVNALLLGDSALYLCASSLVASGGQGGQYFGPGTRLLVL.